This TCR beta chain was documented in a study of cytomegalovirus exposure and HLA in healthy donors. As for the study in general: Unique TCR beta sequences numbering fewer than 130 million came from around 180 million T cells in an earlier analysis.

Study results and limitations: Follow-up analysis found HLA locus-dependent TCR association rates, highest for DRB1 and lowest for HLA-C. Across donors, most TCRs were seen rarely, yet some public ones were widespread.

The sample holds one count of this clone. Antigen: not known. The V gene end was trimmed by 6 bases and the J gene end by 6 bases; junction bases not matched to a gene: 9. The CDR3 consists of 14 residues. Germline V gene lookup returns CDR1 MDHEN and CDR2 SYDVKM. PCR involved 60 Vbeta and 13 Jbeta primers. Assay used: immunoSEQ multiplex PCR; TCRdb lists only in-frame clones, some missing. The table shows some 120,000 clones, with just under 75% occurring only once. This sequence joins TRBV28 and TRBJ2-5, with 8 bases fitting TRBD2. The sequencing input was PBMCs. The sequence derives from a man aged 40-49 years in good health and CMV-seropositive. The CDR3 here is CASRRAGVSKTQYF. CDR3 in DNA: TGTGCCAGCAGACGAGCGGGAGTGAGCAAGACCCAGTACTTC.